This T cell receptor (beta chain) stems from a study of T cells expressing NK-cell markers. Turning to the study itself: Repertoire data for TCR beta were derived from sorted T cells (CD3+CD56+NKG2C+, CD3+CD56+NKG2C- and CD3+CD56-NKG2C+).

This CDR3 comprises 16 residues. CDR1 SGHRS and CDR2 YFSETQ come from the germline V gene. TCRdb re-called the 5' RACE reads; every CDR3 protein appears as one record, without DNA. The table lists hundreds of thousands of distinct CDR3 sequences. The clonotype originates from a woman aged 18 to 75 in good health. The rearrangement uses TRBV5-1 and TRBJ1-1; TCRdb's D call of TRBD1 is untestable without DNA. The sequenced material came from blood T cells: a sorted CD56 or NKG2C T cell subset, CD4+ or CD8+ T cells, or bulk PBMC T cells (not recorded which). CDR3 region: CASSYGVAGGNTEAFF.